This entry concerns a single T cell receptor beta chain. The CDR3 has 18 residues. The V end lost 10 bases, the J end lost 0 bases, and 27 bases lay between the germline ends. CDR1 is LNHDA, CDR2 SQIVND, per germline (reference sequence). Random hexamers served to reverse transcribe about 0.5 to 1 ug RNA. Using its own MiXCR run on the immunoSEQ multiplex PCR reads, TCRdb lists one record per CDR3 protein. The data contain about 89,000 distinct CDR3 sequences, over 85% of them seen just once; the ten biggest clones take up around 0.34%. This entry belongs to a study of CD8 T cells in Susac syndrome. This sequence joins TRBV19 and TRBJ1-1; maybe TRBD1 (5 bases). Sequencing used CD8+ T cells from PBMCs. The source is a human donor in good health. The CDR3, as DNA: TGTGCCACCATATCGGGGCCCTTCACCGGGACCATGAACACTGAAGCTTTCTTT. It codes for CATISGPFTGTMNTEAFF.